This TCR beta chain was recorded in a study of T cell responses to AZD1222 COVID-19 vaccine. Clones were read by immunoSEQ multiplex PCR, and TCRdb kept only the in-frame ones, dropping some. The sample has about 150,000 clones, 90% to 95% seen once; the top ten hold 5%. From germline, CDR1 is SGDLS and CDR2 YYNGEE. The V end lost 0 bases, the J end lost 2 bases, and 13 bases lay between the germline ends. This CDR3 comprises 16 residues. This chain uses TRBV9 with TRBJ2-3; no reliable D call. Sequenced here: peripheral blood, sampled on day 0 of AZD1222 vaccination. The receptor's source is an adult in good health. The CDR3 loop reads CASSVDHQSYTDTQYF. The CDR3 DNA sequence: TGTGCCAGCAGCGTAGACCACCAATCTTACACAGATACGCAGTATTTT.